The T cell receptor beta chain described here comes from a study of blood T cells in healthy people across ages. Study results and caveats: Long-lived and aged donors differed, with more naive CD4+ cells and higher diversity in the long-lived.

A J-beta primer mix and a sample-barcoded 5' primer were used in a second PCR of about 7 to 12 cycles. Each CDR3 protein is one row after TCRdb ran MiXCR on the 5' RACE reads. Among roughly 900,000 distinct CDR3 sequences listed, under 30% were seen once. This CDR3 contains 15 residues. The ends were cut back, 2 bases at V and 2 bases at J, with 13 bases in the middle. Germline CDR1 is GTSNPN and CDR2 is SVGIG (reference sequence). The sample providers were healthy Caucasian people from Russia, aged roughly 6 to 95. About 10 milliliters was the volume of peripheral blood drawn from each donor. A minimum of 5 micrograms of total RNA was extracted per sample. As for this clonotype: Its target is unknown.

The sample was blood. The sequence was collected from a woman at least 80 years old in good health. This chain joins TRBV30 and TRBJ2-4; D is undetermined. As DNA, the CDR3 is TGTGCCTGGAGTCTTCCGCCATACTCCAAAAACATTCAGTACTTC. Translation: CAWSLPPYSKNIQYF. The full variable domain, in which reference TRBV30 and TRBJ2-4 provide the parts outside the CDR3, is SQTIHQWPATLVQPVGSPLSLECTVEGTSNPNLYWYRQAAGRGLQLLFYSVGIGQISSEVPQNLSASRPQDRQFILSSKKLLLSDSGFYLCAWSLPPYSKNIQYFGAGTRLSVL.